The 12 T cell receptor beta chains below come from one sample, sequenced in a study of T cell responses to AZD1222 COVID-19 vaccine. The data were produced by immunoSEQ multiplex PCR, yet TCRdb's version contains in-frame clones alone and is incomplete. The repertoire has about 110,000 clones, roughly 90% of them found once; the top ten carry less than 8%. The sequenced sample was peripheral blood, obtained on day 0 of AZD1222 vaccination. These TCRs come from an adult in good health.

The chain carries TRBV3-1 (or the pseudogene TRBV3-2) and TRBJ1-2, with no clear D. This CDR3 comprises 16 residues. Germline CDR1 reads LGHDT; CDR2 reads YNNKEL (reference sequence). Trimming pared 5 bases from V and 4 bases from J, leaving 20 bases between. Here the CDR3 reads CASSIRPGSAGYGYTF. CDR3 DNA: TGTGCCAGCAGCATTCGGCCGGGGTCGGCTGGCTATGGCTACACCTTC.

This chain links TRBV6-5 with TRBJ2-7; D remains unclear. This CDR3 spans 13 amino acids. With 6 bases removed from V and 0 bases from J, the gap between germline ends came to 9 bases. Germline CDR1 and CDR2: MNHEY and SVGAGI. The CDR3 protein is CASRVHGSYEQYF. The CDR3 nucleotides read TGTGCCAGCAGGGTACACGGCTCCTACGAGCAGTACTTC.

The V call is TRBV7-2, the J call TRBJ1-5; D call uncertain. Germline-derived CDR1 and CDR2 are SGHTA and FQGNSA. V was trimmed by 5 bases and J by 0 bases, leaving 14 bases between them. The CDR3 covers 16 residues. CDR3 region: CASSTRSRFSNQPQHF. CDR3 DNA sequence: TGTGCCAGCAGCACCCGGTCCCGATTTAGCAATCAGCCCCAGCATTTT.

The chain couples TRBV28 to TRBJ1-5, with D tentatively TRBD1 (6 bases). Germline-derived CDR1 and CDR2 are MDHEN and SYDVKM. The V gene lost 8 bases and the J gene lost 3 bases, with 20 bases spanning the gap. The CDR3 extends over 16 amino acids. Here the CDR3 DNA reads TGTGCCAGCCTGGGGGTACAGGGCGTCTTCAATCAGCCCCAGCATTTT. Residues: CASLGVQGVFNQPQHF. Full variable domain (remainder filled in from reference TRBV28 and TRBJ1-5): DVKVTQSSRYLVKRTGEKVFLECVQDMDHENMFWYRQDPGLGLRLIYFSYDVKMKEKGDIPEGYSVSREKKERFSLILESASTNQTSMYLCASLGVQGVFNQPQHFGDGTRLSIL.

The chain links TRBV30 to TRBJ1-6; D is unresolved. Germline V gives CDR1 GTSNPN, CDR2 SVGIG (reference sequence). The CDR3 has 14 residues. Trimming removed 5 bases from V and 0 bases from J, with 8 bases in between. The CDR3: CAWGVGSYNSPLHF. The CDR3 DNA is TGTGCCTGGGGAGTGGGCTCCTATAATTCACCCCTCCACTTT.

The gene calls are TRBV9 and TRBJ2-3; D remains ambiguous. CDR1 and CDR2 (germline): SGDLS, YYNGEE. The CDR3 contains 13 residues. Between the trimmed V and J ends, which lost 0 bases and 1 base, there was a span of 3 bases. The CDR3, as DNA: TGTGCCAGCAGCGTAGACGGCACAGATACGCAGTATTTT. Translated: CASSVDGTDTQYF. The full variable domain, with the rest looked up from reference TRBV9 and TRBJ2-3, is DSGVTQTPKHLITATGQRVTLRCSPRSGDLSVYWYQQSLDQGLQFLIQYYNGEERAKGNILERFSAQQFPDLHSELNLSSLELGDSALYFCASSVDGTDTQYFGPGTRLTVL.

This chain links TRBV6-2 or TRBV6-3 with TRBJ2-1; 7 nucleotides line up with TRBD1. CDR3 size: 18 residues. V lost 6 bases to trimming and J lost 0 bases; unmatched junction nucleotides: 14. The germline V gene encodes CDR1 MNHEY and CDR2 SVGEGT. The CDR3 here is CASRYVWTGRSSYNEQFF. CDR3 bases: TGTGCCAGCAGATACGTATGGACAGGCCGCAGCTCCTACAATGAGCAGTTCTTC.

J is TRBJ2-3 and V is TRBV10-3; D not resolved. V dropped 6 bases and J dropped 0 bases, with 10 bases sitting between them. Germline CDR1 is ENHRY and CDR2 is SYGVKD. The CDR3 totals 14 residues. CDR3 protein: CAISALPSTDTQYF. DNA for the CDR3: TGTGCCATCAGCGCACTACCAAGCACAGATACGCAGTATTTT.

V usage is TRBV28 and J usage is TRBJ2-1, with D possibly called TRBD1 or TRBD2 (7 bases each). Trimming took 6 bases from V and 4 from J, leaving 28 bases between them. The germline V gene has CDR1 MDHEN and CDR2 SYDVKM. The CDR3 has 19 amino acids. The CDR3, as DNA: TGTGCCAGCAGCCCAGGGGGACGGGGTTCGGGAGGTTCGTACAATGAGCAGTTCTTC. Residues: CASSPGGRGSGGSYNEQFF.

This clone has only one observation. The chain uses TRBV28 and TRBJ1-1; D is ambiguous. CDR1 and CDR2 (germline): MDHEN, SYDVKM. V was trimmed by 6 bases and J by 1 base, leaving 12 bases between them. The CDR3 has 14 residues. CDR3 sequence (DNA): TGTGCCAGCAGCCTAAGGTCCCCGAACACTGAAGCTTTCTTT. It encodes CASSLRSPNTEAFF.

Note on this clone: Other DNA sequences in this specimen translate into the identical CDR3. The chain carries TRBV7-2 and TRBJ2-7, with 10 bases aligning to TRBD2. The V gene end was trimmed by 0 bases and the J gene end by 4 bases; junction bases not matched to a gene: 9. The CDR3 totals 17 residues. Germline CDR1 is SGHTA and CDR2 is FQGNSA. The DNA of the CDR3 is TGTGCCAGCAGCTTAGCGAGGACTAGCGGTTCTCCTTACGAGCAGTACTTC. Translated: CASSLARTSGSPYEQYF.

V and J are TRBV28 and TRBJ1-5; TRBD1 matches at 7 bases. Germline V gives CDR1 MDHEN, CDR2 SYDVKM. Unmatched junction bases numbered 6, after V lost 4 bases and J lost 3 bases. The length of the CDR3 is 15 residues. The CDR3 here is CASSWPGQANQPQHF. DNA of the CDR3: TGTGCCAGCAGTTGGCCTGGACAGGCCAATCAGCCCCAGCATTTT.